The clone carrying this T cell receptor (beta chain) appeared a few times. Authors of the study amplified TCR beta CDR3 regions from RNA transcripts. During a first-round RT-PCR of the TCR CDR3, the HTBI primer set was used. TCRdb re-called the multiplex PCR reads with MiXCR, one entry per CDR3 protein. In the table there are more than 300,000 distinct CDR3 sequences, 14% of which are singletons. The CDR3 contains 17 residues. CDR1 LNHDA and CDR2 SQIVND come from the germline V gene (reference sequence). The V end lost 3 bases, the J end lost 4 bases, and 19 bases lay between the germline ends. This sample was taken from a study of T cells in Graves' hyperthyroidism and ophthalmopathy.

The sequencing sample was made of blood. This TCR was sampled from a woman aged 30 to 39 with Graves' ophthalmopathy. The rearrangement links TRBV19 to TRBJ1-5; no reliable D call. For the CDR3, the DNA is TGTGCCAGTAGTATTGGTGGTATGGCACTGTTAAATCAGCCCCAGCATTTT. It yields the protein CASSIGGMALLNQPQHF.